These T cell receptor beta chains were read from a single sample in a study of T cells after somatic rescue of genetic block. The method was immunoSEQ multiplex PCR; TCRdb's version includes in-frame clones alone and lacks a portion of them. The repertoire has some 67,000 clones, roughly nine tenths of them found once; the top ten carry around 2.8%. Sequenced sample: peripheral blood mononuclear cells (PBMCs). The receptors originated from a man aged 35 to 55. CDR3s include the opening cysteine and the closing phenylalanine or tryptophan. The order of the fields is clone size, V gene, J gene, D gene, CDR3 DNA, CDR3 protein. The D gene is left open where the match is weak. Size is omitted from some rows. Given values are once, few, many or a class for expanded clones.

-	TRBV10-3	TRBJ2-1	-	TGTGCCATCGGGCGTGAGCAGTTCTTC	CAIGREQFF
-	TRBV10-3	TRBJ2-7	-	TGTGCCATCAGCAGGGAAGCCTACGAGCAGTACTTC	CAISREAYEQYF
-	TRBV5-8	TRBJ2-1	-	TGTGCCAGCAGCTGGGGTTTCTACAATGAGCAGTTCTTC	CASSWGFYNEQFF
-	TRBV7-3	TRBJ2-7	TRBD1	TGTGCCAGCAGCTTACCCTCTCCAGGGACAGTTAACTACGAGCAGTACTTC	CASSLPSPGTVNYEQYF
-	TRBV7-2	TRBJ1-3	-	TGTGCCAGCAGCTTGGTTCGTTCGGGATGGGGAAACACCATATATTTT	CASSLVRSGWGNTIYF
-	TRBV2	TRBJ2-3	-	TGTGCCAGCAAGTACAGAGATTCTAGCACAGATACGCAGTATTTT	CASKYRDSSTDTQYF
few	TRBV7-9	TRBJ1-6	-	TGTGCCAGCAGCACCGGGCGGGGAAATTCACCCCTCCACTTT	CASSTGRGNSPLHF
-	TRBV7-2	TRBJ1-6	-	TGTGCCTCCTCGTCGCCCTATAATTCACCCCTCCACTTT	CASSSPYNSPLHF
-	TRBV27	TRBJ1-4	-	TGTGCCAGCAGTTCGGGACAAAGTAATGAAAAACTGTTTTTT	CASSSGQSNEKLFF
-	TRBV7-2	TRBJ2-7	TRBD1	TGTGCCAGCAGCTCCCAGGGGGCTCAAGACGAGCAGTACTTC	CASSSQGAQDEQYF
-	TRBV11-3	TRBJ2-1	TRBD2	TGTGCCAGCAGCAGGACCGGGAGGGCCGCCTACAATGAGCAGTTCTTC	CASSRTGRAAYNEQFF
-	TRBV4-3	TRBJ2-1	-	TGCGCCAGCAGCCAGGGGGTAGGAGCTAAAACAAACAATGAGCAGTTCTTC	CASSQGVGAKTNNEQFF
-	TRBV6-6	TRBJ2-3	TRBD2	TGTGCCAGCAGACCGAGCGGGGGCTTAGATACGCAGTATTTT	CASRPSGGLDTQYF
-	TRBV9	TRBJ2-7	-	TGTGCCAGCAGCGTAGGGGGGGCAGGGGTGTACGAGCAGTACTTC	CASSVGGAGVYEQYF
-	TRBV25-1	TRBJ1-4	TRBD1	TGTGCCAGCAGTGGACAGGGGCGGGGGGCCGAAAAACTGTTTTTT	CASSGQGRGAEKLFF
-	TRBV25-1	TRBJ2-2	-	TGTGCCAGCAGTGAGATGTCCGCCGGGGAGCTGTTTTTT	CASSEMSAGELFF
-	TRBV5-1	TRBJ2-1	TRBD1	TGCGCCAGCAGCTTGGAGGGGGCAACCTACAATGAGCAGTTCTTC	CASSLEGATYNEQFF
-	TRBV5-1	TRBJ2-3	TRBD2	TGCGCCAGCAGCTTGGCCGGGAGGTCTGGCACAGATACGCAGTATTTT	CASSLAGRSGTDTQYF
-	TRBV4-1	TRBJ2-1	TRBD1	TGCGCCAGCAGCCAAGGGGACAGGGGTGCCTACAATGAGCAGTTCTTC	CASSQGDRGAYNEQFF
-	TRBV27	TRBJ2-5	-	TGTGCCAGCCGCCCCCGGGGGCTAGAGACCCAGTACTTC	CASRPRGLETQYF
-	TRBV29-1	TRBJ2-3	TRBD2	TGCAGCGTAAGACTAGCGGGTACAGATACGCAGTATTTT	CSVRLAGTDTQYF
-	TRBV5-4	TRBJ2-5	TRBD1	TGTGCCAGCAGCTGGCCCGGACAGGGGGGGGAGACCCAGTACTTC	CASSWPGQGGETQYF
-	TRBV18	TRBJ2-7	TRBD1	TGTGCCAGCCGTGACAGGGAGCTTGGGAGCCCCTACGAGCAGTACTTC	CASRDRELGSPYEQYF
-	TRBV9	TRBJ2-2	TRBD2	TGTGCCAGCAGCCCCGGCCACGGGGGGGGAAGGGTCGGGGAGCTGTTTTTT	CASSPGHGGGRVGELFF
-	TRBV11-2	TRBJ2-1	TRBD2	TGTGCCAGCAGTCTGAAGCGGGAGACCTACAATGAGCAGTTCTTC	CASSLKRETYNEQFF
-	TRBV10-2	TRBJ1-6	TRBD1	TGCGCCAGCGATCTCAACAGGGGGACACCCCTCCACTTT	CASDLNRGTPLHF
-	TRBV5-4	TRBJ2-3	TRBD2	TGTGCCAGCAGCCAGACTAGCGGGGGGACAGATACGCAGTATTTT	CASSQTSGGTDTQYF
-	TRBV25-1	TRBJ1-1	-	TGTGCCAGCAGTGTTTACACTGAAGCTTTCTTT	CASSVYTEAFF
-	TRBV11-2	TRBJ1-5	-	TGTGCCAGCAGCTTAGATGGAGTTCGGCAGAGCAATCAGCCCCAGCATTTT	CASSLDGVRQSNQPQHF
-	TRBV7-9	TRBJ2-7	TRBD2	TGTGCCAGCAGCTTAGCTAAAGCGGGGGGATTCTACGAGCAGTACTTC	CASSLAKAGGFYEQYF
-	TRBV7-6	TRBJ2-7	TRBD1	TGTGCCAGCAGCCGGGGACAGGGGGCAGGAGAGCAGTACTTC	CASSRGQGAGEQYF